A selection of T cell receptor beta chains follows, all from one sample in a study of regulatory T cells in long-lasting Graves disease. MiXCR, applied by TCRdb to the multiplex PCR reads, yields one record per CDR3 protein. The table includes about 290,000 distinct CDR3 sequences, around 20% detected once. Source: peripheral blood mononuclear cells (PBMCs), taken when the disease was refractory, from a patient treated with antithyroid drugs. The receptors were gathered from a female donor with Graves disease. The CDR3 runs from the conserved cysteine through the conserved F or W.

j_call: TRBJ2-2; v_call: TRBV24-1; cdr3_aa: CATSGPGATGAGELFF
j_call: TRBJ2-2; v_call: TRBV7-2; cdr3_aa: CASSLTAGVWVAGELFF
j_call: TRBJ1-2; v_call: TRBV30; cdr3_aa: CAWSLQGRGYGYTF
j_call: TRBJ1-4; v_call: TRBV20-1; cdr3_aa: CSASRGTGNEKLFF
j_call: TRBJ2-2; v_call: TRBV20-1; cdr3_aa: CSARGTSLTGELFF
j_call: TRBJ1-5; v_call: TRBV6-2/TRBV6-3; cdr3_aa: CASSKGTQVYQPQHF
j_call: TRBJ1-1; v_call: TRBV5-1; cdr3_aa: CASSPAGYTAANTEAFF
j_call: TRBJ2-7; v_call: TRBV5-1; cdr3_aa: CASSFEGIEQYF
j_call: TRBJ1-2; v_call: TRBV12-3/TRBV12-4; cdr3_aa: CASSLGTGGIYGYTF
j_call: TRBJ1-1; v_call: TRBV29-1; cdr3_aa: CSVEAFGRPNTEAFF
j_call: TRBJ2-2; v_call: TRBV11-1; cdr3_aa: CASSLPQGTPNTGELFF